The 6 T cell receptor beta chains below were found in one sample sequenced in a study of cytomegalovirus exposure and HLA in healthy donors. The PCR ran on 60 Vbeta and 13 Jbeta primers. Data came from immunoSEQ multiplex PCR; TCRdb stores just in-frame clones and leaves some out. The sample comprises approximately 280,000 clones, approximately 90% of which are singletons, and approximately 2% rests with the top ten. The sample comprised PBMCs. These receptors all stem from a woman between 18 and 29 years old in good health and CMV-seronegative.

CDR3 protein: CASSRETGEQYF. The CDR3 region has the DNA TGTGCCAGCTCTCGAGAGACTGGGGAGCAGTACTTC. V usage is TRBV18 and J usage is TRBJ2-7, with D unclear. V lost 6 bases and J lost 7, with 13 bases in between. Per germline, CDR1 KGHSH and CDR2 LQKENI. CDR3 length equals 12 residues.

The genes are TRBV7-9 and TRBJ2-7; the match to TRBD2 covers 9 bases. In germline, CDR1 is SEHNR, CDR2 FQNEAQ (reference sequence). This CDR3 is built from 13 residues. V shed 6 bases, J shed 6 bases, and the junction held 6 bases outside the gene matches. The CDR3 DNA sequence: TGTGCCAGCAGTGCGGGGGGGCTTACCGAGCAGTACTTC. Protein: CASSAGGLTEQYF.

The gene calls are TRBV4-1 and TRBJ2-2, with 7 bases fitting TRBD1. CDR1 is MGHRA, CDR2 YSYEKL, per germline. The CDR3 extends over 15 amino acids. Trimming took 3 bases from V and 2 from J; bases not matched to a gene: 3. CDR3 loop: CASSQTGLNTGELFF. The CDR3 region has the DNA TGCGCCAGCAGCCAGACAGGGCTCAACACCGGGGAGCTGTTTTTT.

The chain couples TRBV2 to TRBJ2-2; TRBD1 might be the D (6 bases). The CDR3 contains 14 residues. The germline CDR1 and CDR2 sequences are SNHLY and FYNNEI. V gave up 0 bases and J gave up 10 bases, with 12 bases separating them. The DNA for the CDR3 is TGTGCCAGCAGTGAAGCGGGAAGGACAGCGGAGCTGTTTTTT. Translation gives CASSEAGRTAELFF.

The chain links TRBV10-3 to TRBJ2-7; weak D call: TRBD2 (5 bases). Germline CDR1 is ENHRY and CDR2 is SYGVKD. There are 17 residues in the CDR3. V shed 1 base and J shed 0 bases, with 16 bases lying between them. This chain's CDR3 is CAISEYYEGTSSYEQYF. CDR3 nucleotides: TGTGCCATCAGTGAGTATTATGAGGGTACCAGCTCCTACGAGCAGTACTTC.

The V and J genes are TRBV30 and TRBJ1-4; perhaps TRBD1 as D (5 bases). This CDR3 contains 15 residues. V lost 8 bases and J lost 3, with 19 bases in between. The germline V gene encodes CDR1 GTSNPN and CDR2 SVGIG (reference sequence). The CDR3 loop is CAAPRGSGANEKLFF. The CDR3 DNA follows: TGTGCCGCGCCCCGGGGCTCGGGGGCTAATGAAAAACTGTTTTTT.